Below, 20 T cell receptor beta chains from the same sample are listed, as sequenced in a study of blood T cell repertoires in COVID-19. Data came from immunoSEQ multiplex PCR; TCRdb stores just in-frame clones and leaves some out. The sample shows about 80,000 clones, 70% to 80% of them seen only once. Sequenced: peripheral blood. All receptors derive from a man in his 70s with active or convalescent COVID-19.

In its sample, this clone was seen once. V is TRBV5-5 and J is TRBJ1-4; TRBD1 matches 7 bases. This CDR3 spans 15 amino acids. Germline CDR1 SGHKS, CDR2 YYEKEE (reference sequence). The V and J ends lost 1 base and 7 bases, in that order; junction bases with no gene match: 7. CDR3 residues: CASSLKGGDGEKLFF. CDR3 in DNA: TGTGCCAGCAGCTTGAAAGGGGGCGATGGTGAAAAACTGTTTTTT.

The V and J genes are TRBV5-4 and TRBJ2-2, with 13 bases matching TRBD2. The CDR3 is 16 residues long. Germline loops: CDR1 SGHNT, CDR2 YYREEE (reference sequence). Trimming took 4 bases from V and 4 from J; bases not matched to a gene: 4. The CDR3 DNA follows: TGTGCCAGCAGCCGAGGGACTAGCGGGACCACCGGGGAGCTGTTTTTT. Translated, it gives CASSRGTSGTTGELFF. The variable domain in full, completed from reference TRBV5-4 and TRBJ2-2, reads ETGVTQSPTHLIKTRGQQVTLRCSSQSGHNTVSWYQQALGQGPQFIFQYYREEENGRGNFPPRFSGLQFPNYSSELNVNALELDDSALYLCASSRGTSGTTGELFFGEGSRLTVL.

The V and J genes are TRBV5-1 and TRBJ2-3, with D unclear. Trimming pared 7 bases from V and 1 base from J, leaving 16 bases between. The CDR3 loop spans 15 amino acids. Germline V lookup: CDR1 SGHRS, CDR2 YFSETQ. The CDR3 DNA reads as TGCGCCAGCTCCCCCGGAGCCGGAGGCACAGATACGCAGTATTTT. It is translated as CASSPGAGGTDTQYF.

V gene TRBV3-1 (or the pseudogene TRBV3-2) combines with J gene TRBJ1-1; tentatively, D is TRBD1 (5 bases). The CDR3 contains 16 residues. The germline V and J ends were trimmed by 4 bases and 0 bases, with 15 bases remaining between them. CDR1 is LGHDT, CDR2 YNNKEL, per germline (reference sequence). CDR3 sequence (DNA): TGTGCCAGCAGCCCCGCCGGGGCGGGGATGAACACTGAAGCTTTCTTT. Its translation: CASSPAGAGMNTEAFF.

The rearrangement uses TRBV7-9 and TRBJ1-4, with 8 bases that match TRBD1. V trimming: 1 base; J trimming: 7 bases; junction bases outside the gene matches: 5. Germline CDR1 is SEHNR and CDR2 is FQNEAQ (reference sequence). The CDR3 sequence is 15 residues long. CDR3 region: CASSLEDRVSEKLFF. CDR3 sequence (DNA): TGTGCCAGCAGCTTAGAGGACAGGGTCAGTGAAAAACTGTTTTTT.

The chain joins TRBV2 to TRBJ1-2; TRBD1 is a possible D gene (5 bases). Trimming shortened V by 2 bases and J by 3 bases, and 7 bases separated the two germline ends. The CDR3 covers 13 residues. The V gene's germline CDR1 is SNHLY and CDR2 FYNNEI. The CDR3 spells CASSESRDYGYTF. CDR3 DNA: TGTGCCAGCAGTGAAAGCAGGGACTATGGCTACACCTTC.

The V call is TRBV4-1, the J call TRBJ2-5; D possibly corresponds to TRBD2 (5 bases). The CDR3 extends over 13 amino acids. Germline V gives CDR1 MGHRA, CDR2 YSYEKL. Trimming took 6 bases from V and 4 from J, leaving 12 bases between them. The CDR3 coding sequence is TGCGCCAGCAGGTCCTGGACTGGAGAGACCCAGTACTTC. Residues: CASRSWTGETQYF.

The chain carries TRBV9 and TRBJ2-3; D ambiguous. The V end was cut by 1 base, the J end by 0 bases, with 6 bases between. CDR1 is SGDLS, CDR2 YYNGEE, per germline. CDR3 length equals 14 residues. The CDR3 here is CASSVQFSTDTQYF. CDR3 nucleotides: TGTGCCAGCAGCGTACAGTTTAGCACAGATACGCAGTATTTT.

This sequence joins TRBV5-1 and TRBJ1-4, with D possibly TRBD1 on 5 matching bases. CDR3 length equals 16 residues. Germline V lookup: CDR1 SGHRS, CDR2 YFSETQ. Trimming took 1 base from V and 6 from J, leaving 16 bases between them. The CDR3 loop reads CASSLSGGAGDEKLFF. CDR3 nucleotide sequence: TGCGCCAGCAGCTTGTCGGGAGGGGCGGGGGATGAAAAACTGTTTTTT.

V usage is TRBV4-1 and J usage is TRBJ1-2, with 8 bases matching TRBD1. J gave up 4 bases and V 1 base, and 2 bases lay outside the gene matches. CDR3 length: 14 residues. CDR1 and CDR2 from the germline V gene are MGHRA and YSYEKL. The CDR3 sequence: CASSQGDRGYGYTF. Here the CDR3 DNA reads TGCGCCAGCAGCCAAGGCGACAGGGGCTATGGCTACACCTTC.

The rearrangement uses TRBV6-5 and TRBJ1-2; 10 bases match TRBD1. CDR1 and CDR2 from the germline V gene are MNHEY and SVGAGI. J was trimmed by 0 bases and V by 6 bases; bases with no gene match: 4. This CDR3 region has 15 residues. The chain's CDR3 is CASRRQGATNYGYTF. The CDR3 DNA is TGTGCCAGCAGGAGACAGGGGGCAACTAACTATGGCTACACCTTC.

The J gene is TRBJ1-1, the V gene TRBV4-1; the D gene is possibly TRBD1 (6 bases). Germline-derived CDR1 and CDR2 are MGHRA and YSYEKL. V was pared by 0 bases and J by 6 bases, with 20 bases between. The CDR3 is made up of 17 amino acids. CDR3 protein: CASSQEGHQTGIPEAFF. The CDR3 DNA reads as TGCGCCAGCAGCCAAGAGGGTCATCAAACAGGGATCCCTGAAGCTTTCTTT.

This clone has more than one count but fewer than ten. The V gene is TRBV2, the J gene TRBJ1-5; D unresolved. Germline V gives CDR1 SNHLY, CDR2 FYNNEI. With 3 bases removed from V and 6 bases from J, the gap between germline ends came to 12 bases. The CDR3 totals 14 residues. This CDR3 is CASSEGRAGQPQHF. CDR3 sequence (DNA): TGTGCCAGCAGTGAGGGGAGGGCGGGTCAGCCCCAGCATTTT.

The CDR3 coding sequence is TGTGCCAGCAGTTATAGGGACAGGGGCAACAATGAGCAGTTCTTC. Translating gives CASSYRDRGNNEQFF. The chain employs TRBV6-5 and TRBJ2-1; TRBD1 matches 10 bases. This CDR3 comprises 15 residues. Per the germline V gene, CDR1 is MNHEY and CDR2 is SVGAGI. With V trimmed by 3 bases and J by 5 bases, 4 bases remained unmatched.

This clone showed up just a few times. The rearrangement links TRBV28 to TRBJ1-5, with D perhaps matching TRBD1 (5 bases). The V gene lost 5 bases and the J gene lost 4 bases, with 21 bases spanning the gap. CDR1 is MDHEN and CDR2 is SYDVKM in the germline V gene. This CDR3 contains 17 residues. CDR3 protein: CASSPSEGAAPNQPQHF. DNA for the CDR3: TGTGCCAGCAGTCCTTCGGAAGGGGCCGCTCCTAATCAGCCCCAGCATTTT.

This chain connects TRBV6-5 to TRBJ1-6; no definite D call. This CDR3 contains 15 residues. Germline V gene data show CDR1 as MNHEY and CDR2 as SVGAGI. V was shortened by 6 bases and J by 6 bases, with 15 bases between the two germline ends. CDR3 amino acids: CASSDYSLFNSPLHF. Here the CDR3 DNA reads TGTGCCAGCAGCGACTACAGTCTATTTAATTCACCCCTCCACTTT.

Notes on this clone: The junction and the germline gene differ at one end; a read error may be behind it. CDR3 region: CASSSTGSSGNTIYF. CDR3 nucleotide sequence: TGTGCTAGCAGCTCGACAGGGTCTTCTGGAAACACCATATATTTT. This chain joins TRBV7-7 and TRBJ1-3; 7 bases map to TRBD1. CDR1 and CDR2 (germline): SSHAT, FNYEAQ (reference sequence). The CDR3 spans 15 residues.

The rearrangement joins TRBV2 to TRBJ2-7; 7 bases align to TRBD2. Germline CDR1 reads SNHLY; CDR2 reads FYNNEI. Unmatched junction bases numbered 2, after V lost 3 bases and J lost 6 bases. The CDR3 is 12 amino acids. The CDR3 protein is CASSDRGVEQYF. Here the CDR3 DNA reads TGTGCCAGCAGTGATCGGGGGGTCGAGCAGTACTTC.

The chain carries TRBV5-1 and TRBJ1-1; 7 nucleotides align to TRBD1. The J segment lost 8 bases and the V segment lost 4 bases, leaving 14 bases of the junction unmatched. The CDR3 totals 15 residues. CDR1 and CDR2 (germline): SGHRS, YFSETQ. The CDR3 region is CASSAQTGTLGEAFF. CDR3 in DNA: TGCGCCAGCAGCGCGCAGACAGGGACCCTGGGGGAAGCTTTCTTT.

This clone occurred once. J is TRBJ2-5 and V is TRBV6-5; 8 bases map to TRBD1. The germline gives CDR1 MNHEY, CDR2 SVGAGI. J gave up 2 bases and V 6 bases, and 5 bases lay outside the gene matches. CDR3 size: 14 residues. The CDR3: CASRGQGGQETQYF. In DNA, the CDR3 is TGTGCCAGCAGAGGACAGGGAGGACAAGAGACCCAGTACTTC.